This is a list of T cell receptor beta chains from one sample in a study of early T cells in non-severe SARS-CoV-2 infection. TCRdb passed the 5' RACE reads through MiXCR, listing each CDR3 protein once. The table includes about 83,000 distinct CDR3 sequences, roughly 15% detected once. The sample was whole blood. These receptors were collected from an adult who was a healthcare worker with PCR-confirmed SARS-CoV-2 infection or an uninfected control (not recorded which). CDR3s leave out the opening cysteine and the closing phenylalanine or tryptophan. The order of the fields is J gene, V gene, CDR3 protein.

J gene: TRBJ2-7; V gene: TRBV2; CDR3 protein: ASSQGQGGYEQY
J gene: TRBJ2-2; V gene: TRBV7-9; CDR3 protein: ASSGTTNTGELF
J gene: TRBJ2-2; V gene: TRBV4-3; CDR3 protein: ASSQWVRLAANTGELF
J gene: TRBJ1-5; V gene: TRBV3-1; CDR3 protein: ASSQDRRDGQPQH
J gene: TRBJ2-3; V gene: TRBV7-2; CDR3 protein: ASSLALLAGGPTDTQY
J gene: TRBJ1-5; V gene: TRBV12-5; CDR3 protein: ASGRDRVGGQPQH
J gene: TRBJ2-2; V gene: TRBV5-1; CDR3 protein: ASTPGTGNTGELF
J gene: TRBJ1-1; V gene: TRBV29-1; CDR3 protein: SLEPPRRAEAF
J gene: TRBJ2-3; V gene: TRBV19; CDR3 protein: ASSIRTDTQY
J gene: TRBJ2-2; V gene: TRBV6-6; CDR3 protein: ASIRASPGELF
J gene: TRBJ2-7; V gene: TRBV27; CDR3 protein: ASSPPSRRGTYEQY
J gene: TRBJ2-7; V gene: TRBV20-1; CDR3 protein: SAPQRGLYEQY
J gene: TRBJ2-6; V gene: TRBV5-1; CDR3 protein: ASSLYQGTGANVLT
J gene: TRBJ1-5; V gene: TRBV5-1; CDR3 protein: ASSFLGTSKWPQH
J gene: TRBJ2-3; V gene: TRBV7-4; CDR3 protein: ASSLLYTDTQY
J gene: TRBJ1-2; V gene: TRBV12-3/TRBV12-4; CDR3 protein: ASTHSTGVGYT
J gene: TRBJ2-3; V gene: TRBV5-4; CDR3 protein: ASSLWPGTDTQY
J gene: TRBJ1-4; V gene: TRBV2; CDR3 protein: ASGNLGTRVLF
J gene: TRBJ2-1; V gene: TRBV27; CDR3 protein: ASSFTGGIEQF
J gene: TRBJ2-1; V gene: TRBV6-1; CDR3 protein: ASSEMGGVYNEQF
J gene: TRBJ2-3; V gene: TRBV10-1; CDR3 protein: ASSVGLAGGTQY
J gene: TRBJ2-1; V gene: TRBV7-3; CDR3 protein: ASSSPPGQGFNEQF
J gene: TRBJ2-3; V gene: TRBV6-6; CDR3 protein: ASSYSLGSNTQY
J gene: TRBJ1-1; V gene: TRBV13; CDR3 protein: ASTRRVPNTEAF
J gene: TRBJ2-7; V gene: TRBV7-2; CDR3 protein: ASRPGTPYEQY
J gene: TRBJ2-2; V gene: TRBV6-2/TRBV6-3; CDR3 protein: ASSSGDLTGELF